The 9 T cell receptor beta chains given below trace back to one sample, sequenced in a study of blood T cell repertoires in COVID-19. Method: immunoSEQ multiplex PCR; TCRdb's copy keeps in-frame clones and lacks some. This table has around 300,000 clones, about 90% appearing once. The sequenced material came from peripheral blood. Receptors originate from a woman in her forties or fifties with COVID-19, enrolled during active disease.

The rearrangement links TRBV11-2 to TRBJ1-1, with a possible D match to TRBD1 (5 bases). Deletions cut 4 bases from V and 5 bases from J, with 14 bases between. Per the germline V gene, CDR1 is SGHAT and CDR2 is FQNNGV. CDR3 length: 14 amino acids. CDR3 loop: CASSSIRVGTEAFF. The CDR3 DNA follows: TGTGCCAGCAGCTCGATCAGGGTCGGGACTGAAGCTTTCTTT.

The chain employs TRBV9 and TRBJ2-3; 7 bases are a match to TRBD2. The V segment lost 0 bases and the J segment 0 bases; nucleotides outside the gene matches: 4. This CDR3 contains 16 residues. Germline V gene lookup returns CDR1 SGDLS and CDR2 YYNGEE. The CDR3 DNA reads as TGTGCCAGCAGCGTAGTGGCTAGCGGAAGCACAGATACGCAGTATTTT. Its translation is CASSVVASGSTDTQYF.

J is TRBJ1-1 and V is TRBV6-5, with D perhaps TRBD1 (5 bases). V lost 1 base and J 0 bases, leaving 9 bases between the germline ends. CDR3 size: 15 residues. Germline values: CDR1 MNHEY, CDR2 SVGAGI. The CDR3 region is CASSYFRDLNTEAFF. The DNA for the CDR3 is TGTGCCAGCAGTTACTTTAGGGACTTGAACACTGAAGCTTTCTTT.

This chain links TRBV4-1 with TRBJ2-5, with 7 bases aligning to TRBD2. The germline V gene encodes CDR1 MGHRA and CDR2 YSYEKL. Unmatched junction bases numbered 7, after V lost 6 bases and J lost 0 bases. This CDR3 has 15 amino acids. CDR3 loop: CASSRITSDQETQYF. CDR3 DNA: TGCGCCAGCAGTCGGATTACTAGCGACCAAGAGACCCAGTACTTC.

J is TRBJ2-7 and V is TRBV7-6; 9 nucleotides line up with TRBD1. The CDR3 length is 15 residues. Germline V gene sequence: CDR1 SGHVS, CDR2 FNYEAQ. V shed 5 bases, J shed 5 bases, and the junction held 10 bases outside the gene matches. The CDR3 DNA reads as TGTGCCAGCAGCCTAGATCGCACAGGGGGCCACGAGCAGTACTTC. Translated: CASSLDRTGGHEQYF.

V and J are TRBV10-3 and TRBJ1-1; weak D call: TRBD1 (5 bases). The ends were cut back, 6 bases at V and 5 bases at J, with 16 bases in the middle. Germline lookup yields CDR1 ENHRY and CDR2 SYGVKD. CDR3 length: 14 amino acids. The DNA for the CDR3 is TGTGCCATCAGCGCGGACGCGGGGGGAACTGAAGCTTTCTTT. Translation gives CAISADAGGTEAFF.

This chain uses TRBV5-1 with TRBJ2-7, with 11 bases fitting TRBD2. The V and J ends lost 0 bases and 1 base, in that order; junction bases with no gene match: 12. Germline-derived CDR1 and CDR2 are SGHRS and YFSETQ. The CDR3 has 19 residues. In nucleotides, the CDR3 is TGCGCCAGCAGCTTGGGGCTCAATAGCGGGAGGGCCGGTTCCTACGAGCAGTACTTC. Encoded protein: CASSLGLNSGRAGSYEQYF.

The chain links TRBV5-1 to TRBJ1-2; D call uncertain. The CDR3 consists of 13 residues. Germline V gene lookup returns CDR1 SGHRS and CDR2 YFSETQ. V lost 1 base and J lost 5, with 9 bases in between. CDR3 in amino acids: CASSLIVEYGYTF. The DNA of the CDR3 is TGCGCCAGCAGCTTGATCGTTGAGTATGGCTACACCTTC. Full variable domain (missing parts from reference TRBV5-1 and TRBJ1-2): KAGVTQTPRYLIKTRGQQVTLSCSPISGHRSVSWYQQTPGQGLQFLFEYFSETQRNKGNFPGRFSGRQFSNSRSEMNVSTLELGDSALYLCASSLIVEYGYTFGSGTRLTVV.

J is TRBJ1-1 and V is TRBV27; TRBD1 agrees at 7 bases. This CDR3 has 14 residues. J lost 4 bases, V lost 6 bases, and 8 bases had no gene match. Germline CDR1 and CDR2: MNHEY and SMNVEV (reference sequence). CDR3 region: CASRLQGKGTEAFF. CDR3 DNA sequence: TGTGCCAGCAGGCTACAGGGGAAGGGCACTGAAGCTTTCTTT.